These 19 T cell receptor beta chains came from one sample sequenced in a study of T cells in Graves' hyperthyroidism and ophthalmopathy. RNA transcripts gave rise to amplified TCR beta CDR3 regions. First-round RT-PCR targeting the TCR CDR3 was performed with the HTBI primer set. MiXCR, run by TCRdb on the multiplex PCR reads, gives a single entry per CDR3 protein. This sample has some 600,000 distinct CDR3 sequences; roughly 14% occur once, and the top ten carry roughly 5.5%. Sequenced input: blood. The receptors originated from a woman aged 30 to 39 with Graves' hyperthyroidism that later progressed to Graves' ophthalmopathy.

This clonotype was recorded many times. The chain combines TRBV27 with TRBJ2-7, with D perhaps TRBD2 (6 bases). Trimming removed 4 bases at V and 0 bases at J, with 10 bases between. The germline CDR1 and CDR2 sequences are MNHEY and SMNVEV (reference sequence). This CDR3 has 14 residues. The CDR3 reads CASSSIADSYEQYF. CDR3 nucleotide sequence: TGTGCCAGCAGTTCCATAGCGGACTCCTACGAGCAGTACTTC.

This clonotype was picked up many times. The V call is TRBV7-9, the J call TRBJ2-3, with D perhaps matching TRBD1 or TRBD2 (5 bases each). Trimming removed 5 bases at V and 0 bases at J, with 15 bases between. The CDR3 runs to 16 residues. Germline-derived CDR1 and CDR2 are SEHNR and FQNEAQ (reference sequence). CDR3 nucleotides: TGTGCCAGCAGCCACCCCGGGACCCGGAGCACAGATACGCAGTATTTT. Residues: CASSHPGTRSTDTQYF. The full variable domain, rest sourced from reference TRBV7-9 and TRBJ2-3, is DTGVSQNPRHKITKRGQNVTFRCDPISEHNRLYWYRQTLGQGPEFLTYFQNEAQLEKSRLLSDRFSAERPKGSFSTLEIQRTEQGDSAMYLCASSHPGTRSTDTQYFGPGTRLTVL.

With respect to this clonotype: A much larger clone lies one base from this, so it may be a read error. The CDR3 protein is CASSCSGTSGGYTF. In DNA, the CDR3 is TGTGCCAGCAGTTGCTCTGGCACCTCTGGAGGCTACACCTTC. The chain recombines TRBV6-2 or TRBV6-3 with TRBJ1-2, with D unclear. The CDR3 spans 14 residues. V was cut by 4 bases and J by 8 bases, with 17 bases left in between. Germline assignment: CDR1 MNHEY and CDR2 SVGEGT.

The chain links TRBV12-3 or TRBV12-4 to TRBJ1-1, with TRBD1 matching 10 bases. The CDR3 runs to 17 residues. V was pared by 5 bases and J by 1 base, with 10 bases of the junction left unmatched. The CDR3 loop reads CASSDWTGGRTNTEAFF. DNA for the CDR3: TGTGCCAGCAGTGATTGGACAGGGGGACGGACGAACACTGAAGCTTTCTTT.

The chain recombines TRBV3-1 with TRBJ2-7; D possibly matches TRBD1 or TRBD2 (5 bases each). Germline V gene sequence: CDR1 LGHDT, CDR2 YNNKEL (reference sequence). This CDR3 spans 17 amino acids. V was pared by 1 base and J by 3 bases, with 19 bases between. The CDR3 protein is CASSQGGSGSSGYEQYF. In DNA form, the CDR3 reads TGTGCCAGCAGCCAAGGGGGCAGCGGAAGCTCGGGCTACGAGCAGTACTTC.

This clonotype has a count of ten or more. The genes are TRBV6-1 and TRBJ2-6; 7 bases map to TRBD1. The CDR3 spans 17 residues. The germline CDR1 and CDR2 sequences are MNHNS and SASEGT. With 5 bases clipped from V and 0 bases from J, the junction kept 7 bases outside the gene matches. CDR3 DNA sequence: TGTGCCAGCAGTTCCGGACAGGTCAGCTCTGGGGCCAACGTCCTGACTTTC. It specifies CASSSGQVSSGANVLTF.

This clonotype was recorded many times. The V and J genes are TRBV10-3 and TRBJ2-1, with 10 bases identical to TRBD1. Germline V lookup: CDR1 ENHRY, CDR2 SYGVKD. V lost 6 bases and J lost 5; bases outside the gene matches: 4. The CDR3 consists of 14 residues. The CDR3 loop reads CAIRDRGSNNEQFF. The DNA of the CDR3 is TGTGCCATCAGGGACAGGGGGTCGAACAATGAGCAGTTCTTC.

The rearrangement links TRBV6-2 or TRBV6-3 to TRBJ2-7, with D perhaps TRBD2 (5 bases). V lost 6 bases, J lost 5 bases, and 23 bases lay in between. Looked up from germline, CDR1 is MNHEY and CDR2 is SVGEGT. The CDR3 spans 16 residues. CDR3 DNA: TGTGCCAGCAGCCCACCTACCGGCGGCCGGGGAGACGAGCAGTACTTC. Translated: CASSPPTGGRGDEQYF.

This clonotype was picked up many times. The chain recombines TRBV10-2 with TRBJ1-1; no firm D call. From germline, CDR1 is WSHSY and CDR2 SAAADI. This CDR3 has 14 amino acids. V was clipped by 4 bases and J by 1 base, with 10 bases between them. The CDR3 DNA is TGCGCCAGCAGTGCCGGGCAGCCGAACACTGAAGCTTTCTTT. Translating gives CASSAGQPNTEAFF.

This clonotype has just a few counts. The chain recombines TRBV3-1 with TRBJ1-1; 7 nucleotides align to TRBD1. The V gene's germline CDR1 is LGHDT and CDR2 YNNKEL (reference sequence). V lost 4 bases, J lost 0 bases, and 5 bases stayed unmatched. The length of the CDR3 is 15 residues. The CDR3 nucleotides are TGTGCCAGCAGCCGGGACAGCAATATGAACACTGAAGCTTTCTTT. Protein: CASSRDSNMNTEAFF.

Regarding this clonotype: A much larger clone differs by one base, so this may be a read error. The V call is TRBV18, the J call TRBJ1-6; D call uncertain. The V gene's germline CDR1 is KGHSH and CDR2 LQKENI. V was pared by 8 bases and J by 5 bases, with 10 bases between. This CDR3 spans 13 amino acids. As DNA, the CDR3 is TGTGCCAGCACGTCTTCGGATAATTCACCCCTCCACTTT. Protein: CASTSSDNSPLHF.

The DNA for the CDR3 is TGTGCCTCCAGGGTTCCCGGGGAGCTGTTTTTT. Translating it yields CASRVPGELFF. The chain recombines TRBV30 with TRBJ2-2; a possible D gene is TRBD1 (5 bases). Per the germline V gene, CDR1 is GTSNPN and CDR2 is SVGIG (reference sequence). Trimming removed 7 bases at V and 6 bases at J, with 9 bases between. There are 11 residues in the CDR3.

This clonotype came up a few times. V is TRBV5-5 and J is TRBJ2-3; D is unresolved. From germline, CDR1 is SGHKS and CDR2 YYEKEE (reference sequence). V lost 4 bases, J lost 4 bases, and 13 bases lay in between. This CDR3 has 14 residues. This CDR3 reads CASSPALVADTQYF. The DNA of the CDR3 is TGTGCCAGCAGCCCCGCTCTTGTGGCAGATACGCAGTATTTT.

The chain has TRBV14 and TRBJ2-7; 9 nucleotides agree with TRBD1. Unmatched junction bases numbered 6, after V lost 3 bases and J lost 6 bases. From germline, CDR1 is SGHDN and CDR2 FVKESK. This CDR3 region has 14 residues. CDR3 loop: CASSHTGQGSEQYF. In nucleotides, the CDR3 is TGTGCCAGCAGCCACACGGGACAGGGATCCGAGCAGTACTTC.

This clonotype was counted ten times or more. The rearrangement joins TRBV19 to TRBJ2-2, with a tentative D call TRBD1 (5 bases). The CDR3 is 13 residues long. CDR1 is LNHDA, CDR2 SQIVND, per germline (reference sequence). V was trimmed by 5 bases and J by 7 bases, leaving 11 bases between them. The CDR3: CASSPQGVGELFF. CDR3 nucleotides: TGTGCCAGTAGTCCGCAGGGCGTCGGGGAGCTGTTTTTT.

In its sample, this clonotype was seen many times. The V and J genes are TRBV2 and TRBJ2-2; TRBD1 or TRBD2 may be the D gene (5 bases each). V was trimmed by 7 bases and J by 1 base, leaving 16 bases between them. The CDR3 is 16 amino acids. Germline V gene sequence: CDR1 SNHLY, CDR2 FYNNEI. The CDR3 reads CASIGGSLENTGELFF. In DNA form, the CDR3 reads TGTGCCAGCATTGGGGGTAGCCTAGAGAACACCGGGGAGCTGTTTTTT.

In regard to this clonotype: Since a much larger clone is just one base distant, this may be a read error. The V call is TRBV27, the J call TRBJ1-6; D gene unclear. Germline CDR1 and CDR2: MNHEY and SMNVEV (reference sequence). Trimming pared 5 bases from V and 11 bases from J, leaving 10 bases between. This CDR3 has 12 residues. CDR3 DNA sequence: TGTGCCAGCAGTCCCGGCAGGACACCCCTCCACTTT. Translating gives CASSPGRTPLHF.

This clonotype has at least ten counts. The chain is built from TRBV6-5 and TRBJ1-6; unclear D gene. Germline-derived CDR1 and CDR2 are MNHEY and SVGAGI. The V end lost 2 bases, the J end lost 5 bases, and 10 bases lay between the germline ends. The CDR3 sequence is 15 residues long. The CDR3: CASSYPGRNNSPLHF. The CDR3 bases are TGTGCCAGCAGTTACCCGGGAAGAAATAATTCACCCCTCCACTTT.

This chain's CDR3 is CASTPQATQETQYF. The CDR3, as DNA: TGCGCCAGCACCCCCCAAGCCACGCAAGAGACCCAGTACTTC. The rearrangement joins TRBV5-1 to TRBJ2-5; D not resolved. This CDR3 has 14 residues. CDR1 and CDR2 from the germline V gene are SGHRS and YFSETQ. V was trimmed by 6 bases and J by 2 bases, leaving 14 bases between them. The full variable domain, completed using reference TRBV5-1 and TRBJ2-5, is KAGVTQTPRYLIKTRGQQVTLSCSPISGHRSVSWYQQTPGQGLQFLFEYFSETQRNKGNFPGRFSGRQFSNSRSEMNVSTLELGDSALYLCASTPQATQETQYFGPGTRLLVL.